The rows below give T cell receptor beta chains drawn from one sample of a study of shared clonotypes between healthy human individuals. This table comes from immunoSEQ multiplex PCR, and its TCRdb copy is limited to in-frame clones, with some not included. This table holds about 1 million clones, about 76% found once. The specimen sequenced was memory CD4+ T cells sorted from blood. The source is a man aged 18 to 35 in good health. CDR3s include the opening cysteine and the closing phenylalanine or tryptophan. The D gene is left open where the match is weak. Clone size is shown for a subset of rows, as once, few, many or a class of expanded clone.

j_gene: TRBJ2-7; d_gene: TRBD1; v_gene: TRBV5-1; abundance: -; CDR3nt: TGCGCCAGCAGTGAGGGCCTCTCGACAGGGGTCCACGAGCAGTACTTC; CDR3aa: CASSEGLSTGVHEQYF
j_gene: TRBJ1-1; d_gene: -; v_gene: TRBV25-1; abundance: -; CDR3nt: TGTGCCAGCAGTGCAGATCGGGGTGGGGGCACTGAAGCTTTCTTT; CDR3aa: CASSADRGGGTEAFF
j_gene: TRBJ1-4; d_gene: -; v_gene: TRBV2; abundance: -; CDR3nt: TGTGCCAGCAGTGAATGGGGTCTTAATGAAAAACTGTTTTTT; CDR3aa: CASSEWGLNEKLFF
j_gene: TRBJ1-2; d_gene: -; v_gene: TRBV14; abundance: -; CDR3nt: TGTGCCAGCAGCGGCAGTGCCTTATTCTATGGCTACACCTTC; CDR3aa: CASSGSALFYGYTF
j_gene: TRBJ2-7; d_gene: TRBD2; v_gene: TRBV4-1; abundance: -; CDR3nt: TGCGCCAGCAGCCCGAGCGGGGGATGGTCCTACGAGCAGTACTTC; CDR3aa: CASSPSGGWSYEQYF
j_gene: TRBJ2-7; d_gene: -; v_gene: TRBV15; abundance: -; CDR3nt: TGTGCCACCAGCAGAGACCCTACCTCCTACGAGCAGTACTTC; CDR3aa: CATSRDPTSYEQYF
j_gene: TRBJ1-1; d_gene: TRBD1; v_gene: TRBV2; abundance: few; CDR3nt: TGTGCCAGCAGTCTTGGCAGGGGACAGTTAGGTACTGAAGCTTTCTTT; CDR3aa: CASSLGRGQLGTEAFF
j_gene: TRBJ2-5; d_gene: TRBD1; v_gene: TRBV27; abundance: -; CDR3nt: TGTGCCAGCAGTTCGAACAGGGGGCAGGGGACCCAGTACTTC; CDR3aa: CASSSNRGQGTQYF
j_gene: TRBJ2-7; d_gene: TRBD1; v_gene: TRBV6-5; abundance: -; CDR3nt: TGTGCCAGCAGTACAGGGGTCGAGCAGTACTTC; CDR3aa: CASSTGVEQYF
j_gene: TRBJ2-5; d_gene: TRBD1; v_gene: TRBV30; abundance: few; CDR3nt: TGTGCCTGGAGTGGAGGGGGCGATGGGAAGACCCAGTACTTC; CDR3aa: CAWSGGGDGKTQYF
j_gene: TRBJ1-2; d_gene: -; v_gene: TRBV5-6; abundance: once; CDR3nt: TGTGCCAGCAGCCCCCAGGGGAACTATGGCTACACCTTC; CDR3aa: CASSPQGNYGYTF
j_gene: TRBJ1-5; d_gene: TRBD1; v_gene: TRBV6-1; abundance: -; CDR3nt: TGTGCCAGCATCGTGACAGGGTGGGACCAGCCCCAGCATTTT; CDR3aa: CASIVTGWDQPQHF
j_gene: TRBJ1-2; d_gene: -; v_gene: TRBV4-1; abundance: -; CDR3nt: TGCGCCAGCAGGAACCCTACGTCGAACTATGGCTACACCTTC; CDR3aa: CASRNPTSNYGYTF
j_gene: TRBJ1-1; d_gene: -; v_gene: TRBV19; abundance: many; CDR3nt: TGTGCCAGTACCACAGGGTGGGCCACTGAAGCTTTCTTT; CDR3aa: CASTTGWATEAFF
j_gene: TRBJ2-7; d_gene: -; v_gene: TRBV28; abundance: -; CDR3nt: TGTGCCAGCAGTTGGGGATGCGGAGCCTACGAGCAGTACTTC; CDR3aa: CASSWGCGAYEQYF
j_gene: TRBJ2-4; d_gene: -; v_gene: TRBV11-2; abundance: -; CDR3nt: TGTGCCAGCAGCCCGTATATCCAAAACATTCAGTACTTC; CDR3aa: CASSPYIQNIQYF
j_gene: TRBJ2-6; d_gene: -; v_gene: TRBV7-2; abundance: -; CDR3nt: TGTGCCAGCAGCTCCAGCGGAGGGAATGGGGCCAACGTCCTGACTTTC; CDR3aa: CASSSSGGNGANVLTF
j_gene: TRBJ2-1; d_gene: TRBD2; v_gene: TRBV10-2; abundance: -; CDR3nt: TGCGCCAGCAGTGGGTCGGAAGCGGGGGGTTATGGTAATGAGCAGTTCTTC; CDR3aa: CASSGSEAGGYGNEQFF
j_gene: TRBJ2-7; d_gene: TRBD2; v_gene: TRBV6-1; abundance: -; CDR3nt: TGTGCCACCGGGACTAGCGGGGGGGCTTACGAGCAGTACTTC; CDR3aa: CATGTSGGAYEQYF